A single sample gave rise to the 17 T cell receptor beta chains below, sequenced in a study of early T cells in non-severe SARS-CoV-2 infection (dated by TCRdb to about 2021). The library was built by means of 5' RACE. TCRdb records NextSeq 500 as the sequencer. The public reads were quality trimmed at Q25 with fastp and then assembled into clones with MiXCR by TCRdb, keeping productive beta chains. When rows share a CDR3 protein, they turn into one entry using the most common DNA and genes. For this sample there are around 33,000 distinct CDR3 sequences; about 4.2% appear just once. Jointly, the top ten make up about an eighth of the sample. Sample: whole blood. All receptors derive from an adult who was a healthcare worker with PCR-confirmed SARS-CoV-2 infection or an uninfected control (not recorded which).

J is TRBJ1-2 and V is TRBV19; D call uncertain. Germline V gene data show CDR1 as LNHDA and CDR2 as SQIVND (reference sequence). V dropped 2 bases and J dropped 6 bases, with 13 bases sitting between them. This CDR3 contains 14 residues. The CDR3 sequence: CASSIPRSKDGYTF. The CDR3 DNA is TGTGCCAGTAGTATACCCCGATCTAAGGATGGCTACACCTTC.

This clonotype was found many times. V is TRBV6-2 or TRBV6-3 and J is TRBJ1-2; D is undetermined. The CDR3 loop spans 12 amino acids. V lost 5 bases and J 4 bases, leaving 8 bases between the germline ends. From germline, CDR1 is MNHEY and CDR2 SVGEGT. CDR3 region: CASSLGAYGYTF. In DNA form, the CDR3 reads TGTGCCAGCAGTCTTGGTGCCTATGGCTACACCTTC.

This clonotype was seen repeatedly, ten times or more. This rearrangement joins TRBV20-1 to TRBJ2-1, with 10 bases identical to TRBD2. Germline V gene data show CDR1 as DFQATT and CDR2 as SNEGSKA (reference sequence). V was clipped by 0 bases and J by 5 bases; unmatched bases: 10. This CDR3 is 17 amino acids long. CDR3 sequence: CSARDPSGRGRNNEQFF. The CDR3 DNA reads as TGCAGTGCTAGAGATCCTAGCGGGAGAGGGCGAAACAATGAGCAGTTCTTC.

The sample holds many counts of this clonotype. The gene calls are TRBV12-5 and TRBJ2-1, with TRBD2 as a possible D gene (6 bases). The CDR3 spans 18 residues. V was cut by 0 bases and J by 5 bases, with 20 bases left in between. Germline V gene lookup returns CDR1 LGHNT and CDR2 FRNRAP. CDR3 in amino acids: CASGLVERIRDLDNEQFF. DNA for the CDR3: TGTGCTAGTGGTTTGGTCGAAAGGATCCGGGACTTGGACAATGAGCAGTTCTTC.

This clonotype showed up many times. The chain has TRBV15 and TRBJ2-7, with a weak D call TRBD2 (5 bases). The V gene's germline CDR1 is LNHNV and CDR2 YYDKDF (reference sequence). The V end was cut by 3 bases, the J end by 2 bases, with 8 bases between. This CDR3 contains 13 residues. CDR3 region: CATSSTGTYEQYF. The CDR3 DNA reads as TGTGCCACCAGCAGCACGGGAACCTACGAGCAGTACTTC.

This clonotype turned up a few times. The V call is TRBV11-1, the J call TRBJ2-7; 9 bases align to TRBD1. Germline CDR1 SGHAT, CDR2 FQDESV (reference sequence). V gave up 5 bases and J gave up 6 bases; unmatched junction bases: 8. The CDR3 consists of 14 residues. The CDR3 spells CASSALQGAGEQYF. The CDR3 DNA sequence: TGTGCCAGCAGCGCCTTACAGGGGGCTGGCGAGCAGTACTTC.

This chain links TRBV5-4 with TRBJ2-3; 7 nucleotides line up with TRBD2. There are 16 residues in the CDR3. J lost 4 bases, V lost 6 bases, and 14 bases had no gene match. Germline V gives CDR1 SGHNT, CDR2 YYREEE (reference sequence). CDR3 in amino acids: CASKENGGRGADTQYF. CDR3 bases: TGTGCCAGCAAGGAGAATGGCGGGAGAGGGGCAGATACGCAGTATTTT.

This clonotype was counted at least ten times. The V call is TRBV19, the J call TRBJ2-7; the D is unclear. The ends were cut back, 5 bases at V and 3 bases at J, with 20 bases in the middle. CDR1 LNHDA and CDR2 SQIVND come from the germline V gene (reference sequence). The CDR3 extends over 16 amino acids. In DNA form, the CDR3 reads TGTGCCAGTAGTTTTTCCGGTTCACAGCTTCTCTACGAGCAGTACTTC. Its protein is CASSFSGSQLLYEQYF.

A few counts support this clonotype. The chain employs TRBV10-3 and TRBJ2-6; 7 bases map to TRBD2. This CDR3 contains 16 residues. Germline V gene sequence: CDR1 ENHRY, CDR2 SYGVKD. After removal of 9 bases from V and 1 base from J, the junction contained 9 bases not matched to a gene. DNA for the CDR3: TGTGCCATAAGGGGAGGGGACGGATCTGGGGCCAACGTCCTGACTTTC. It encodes CAIRGGDGSGANVLTF.

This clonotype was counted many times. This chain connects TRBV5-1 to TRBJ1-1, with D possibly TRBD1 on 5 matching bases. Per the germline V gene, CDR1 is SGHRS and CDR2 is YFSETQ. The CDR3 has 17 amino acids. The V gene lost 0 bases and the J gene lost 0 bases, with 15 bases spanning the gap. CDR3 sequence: CASSLGDPSLMNTEAFF. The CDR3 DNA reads TGCGCCAGCAGCTTGGGGGACCCGTCTTTGATGAACACTGAAGCTTTCTTT.

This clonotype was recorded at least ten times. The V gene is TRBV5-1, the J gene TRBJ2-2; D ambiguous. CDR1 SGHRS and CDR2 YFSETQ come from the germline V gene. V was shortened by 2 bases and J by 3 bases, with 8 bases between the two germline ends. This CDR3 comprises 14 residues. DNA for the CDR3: TGCGCCAGCAGCTTCATTGCTGACACCGGGGAGCTGTTTTTT. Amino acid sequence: CASSFIADTGELFF.

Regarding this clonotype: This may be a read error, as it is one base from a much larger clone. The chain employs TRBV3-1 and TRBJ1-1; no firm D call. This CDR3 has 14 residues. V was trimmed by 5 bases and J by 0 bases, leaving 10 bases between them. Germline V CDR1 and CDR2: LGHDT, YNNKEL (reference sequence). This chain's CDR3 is CASSSGFMNTEAFF. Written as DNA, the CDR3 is TGTGCCAGCAGCTCCGGGTTCATGAACACTGAAGCTTTCTTT.

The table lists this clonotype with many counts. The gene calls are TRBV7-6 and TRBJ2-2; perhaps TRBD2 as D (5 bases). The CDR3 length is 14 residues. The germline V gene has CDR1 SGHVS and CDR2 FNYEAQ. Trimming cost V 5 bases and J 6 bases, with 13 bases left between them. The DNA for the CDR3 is TGTGCCAGCAGCCGGACTGGCGGGCCCGGGGAGCTGTTTTTT. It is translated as CASSRTGGPGELFF.

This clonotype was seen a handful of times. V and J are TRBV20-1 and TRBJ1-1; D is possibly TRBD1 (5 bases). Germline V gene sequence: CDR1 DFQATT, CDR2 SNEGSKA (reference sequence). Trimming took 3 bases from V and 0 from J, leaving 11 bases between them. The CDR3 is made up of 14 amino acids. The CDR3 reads CSASQGPMNTEAFF. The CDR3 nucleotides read TGCAGTGCTAGCCAGGGACCGATGAACACTGAAGCTTTCTTT.

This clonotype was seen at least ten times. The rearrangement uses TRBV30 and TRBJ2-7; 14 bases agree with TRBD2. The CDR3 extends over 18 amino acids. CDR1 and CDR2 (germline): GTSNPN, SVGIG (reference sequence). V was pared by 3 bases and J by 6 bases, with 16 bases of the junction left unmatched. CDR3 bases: TGTGCCTGGAGACCAGGGACTAGCGGGAGAATGAGGACTGTCGAGCAGTACTTC. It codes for CAWRPGTSGRMRTVEQYF.

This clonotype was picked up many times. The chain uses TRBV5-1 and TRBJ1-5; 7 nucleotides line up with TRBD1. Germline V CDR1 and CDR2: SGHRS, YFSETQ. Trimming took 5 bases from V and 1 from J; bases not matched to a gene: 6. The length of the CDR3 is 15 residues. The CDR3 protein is CASSPGTESNQPQHF. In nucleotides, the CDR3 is TGCGCCAGCAGTCCGGGGACAGAAAGCAATCAGCCCCAGCATTTT.

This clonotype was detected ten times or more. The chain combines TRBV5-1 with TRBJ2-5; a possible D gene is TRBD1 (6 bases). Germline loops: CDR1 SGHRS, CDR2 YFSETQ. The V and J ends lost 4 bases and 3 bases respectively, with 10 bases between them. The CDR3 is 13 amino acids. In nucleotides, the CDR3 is TGCGCCAGCAGCCCTAACAGGGAAGAGACCCAGTACTTC. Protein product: CASSPNREETQYF.